Detailed here is one T cell receptor (beta chain). The data belong to a study of cytomegalovirus exposure and HLA in healthy donors. The PCR contained 60 Vbeta and 13 Jbeta primers. Source study methods: Roughly 12 million shared chains were among tens of millions of unique TCR beta chains counted in a later analysis. Libraries were prepared by immunoSEQ multiplex PCR; TCRdb keeps only in-frame clonotypes and omits some of them. V and J calls and clone size are as listed in that table; D and trimming were resolved from the DNA. The repertoire holds 95,000 to 100,000 clones, with around 82% as singletons. The germline V gene has CDR1 SGDLS and CDR2 YYNGEE. Trimming stripped 3 bases from V and 8 bases from J, with 22 bases between. CDR3 length: 16 amino acids.

Source material: PBMCs. The genes are TRBV9 and TRBJ2-3; D is possibly TRBD2 (6 bases). The sequence was obtained from a man in his forties in good health and CMV-seronegative. CDR3 protein: CASSEGPAEQEGTQYF. Here the CDR3 DNA reads TGTGCCAGCAGCGAAGGCCCCGCGGAACAGGAGGGTACGCAGTATTTT.